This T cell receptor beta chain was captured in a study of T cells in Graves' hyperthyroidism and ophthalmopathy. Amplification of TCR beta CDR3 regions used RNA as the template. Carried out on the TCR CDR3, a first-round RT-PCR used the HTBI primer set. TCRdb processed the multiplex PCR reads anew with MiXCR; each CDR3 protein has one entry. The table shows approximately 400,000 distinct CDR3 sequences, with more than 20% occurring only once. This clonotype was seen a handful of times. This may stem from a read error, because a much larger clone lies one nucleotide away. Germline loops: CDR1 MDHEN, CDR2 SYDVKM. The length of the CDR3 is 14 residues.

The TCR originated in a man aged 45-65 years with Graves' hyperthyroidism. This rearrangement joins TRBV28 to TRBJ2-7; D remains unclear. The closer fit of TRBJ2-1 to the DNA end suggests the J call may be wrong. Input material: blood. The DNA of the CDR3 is TGTGCCAGCAGTTTATTCGGAGCCCACTACGAGCAGTTCTTC. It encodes CASSLFGAHYEQFF.